This TCR beta chain was sequenced for a study of CD8+ T cells in alopecia areata. Reverse transcription of extracted RNA yielded cDNA, which provided the sequencing template. Libraries were prepared by immunoSEQ multiplex PCR; TCRdb keeps only in-frame clonotypes and omits some of them. The sample carries 100,000 to 150,000 clones, about 46% recorded once. This CDR3 has 14 amino acids. V lost 6 bases to trimming and J lost 4 bases, with 18 bases between them. From germline, CDR1 is SQVTM and CDR2 ANQGSEA. This clone was seen more than once but under ten times. The V and J genes are TRBV29-1 and TRBJ2-5, with D perhaps matching TRBD1 or TRBD2 (6 bases each). Sequenced sample: NKG2D-low CD8+ T cells sorted from blood. The sequence derives from a human donor with alopecia areata. Here the CDR3 reads CSVRGDQRGETQYF. CDR3 coding DNA: TGCAGCGTAAGGGGGGATCAGCGTGGAGAGACCCAGTACTTC.